The next 9 T cell receptor beta chains were all read from a single sample in a study of T cell responses to AZD1222 COVID-19 vaccine. Assay: immunoSEQ multiplex PCR; the TCRdb copy retains only in-frame clones and omits some. The table includes 68,000 or so clones, 65% to 80% detected once. Sequences were derived from peripheral blood, sampled on day 0 of AZD1222 vaccination. Receptors originate from an adult in good health.

V gene TRBV19 combines with J gene TRBJ1-2; D might be TRBD1 (5 bases). This CDR3 comprises 13 residues. The V gene lost 7 bases and the J gene lost 7 bases, with 16 bases spanning the gap. Germline V gene lookup returns CDR1 LNHDA and CDR2 SQIVND (reference sequence). Written as DNA, the CDR3 is TGTGCCAGTACCCTGGGGGTTGGCGGTGGCTACACCTTC. The encoded protein is CASTLGVGGGYTF. The full variable domain, its missing parts supplied by reference TRBV19 and TRBJ1-2, is DGGITQSPKYLFRKEGQNVTLSCEQNLNHDAMYWYRQDPGQGLRLIYYSQIVNDFQKGDIAEGYSVSREKKESFPLTVTSAQKNPTAFYLCASTLGVGGGYTFGSGTRLTVV.

This chain joins TRBV18 and TRBJ2-1, with 12 nucleotides matching TRBD1. With V trimmed by 6 bases and J by 9 bases, 12 bases remained unmatched. The CDR3 has 16 amino acids. Germline loops: CDR1 KGHSH, CDR2 LQKENI. For the CDR3, the DNA is TGTGCCAGCTCCCAAACCTCGGGACAGGGGGCCCTTGAGCAGTTCTTC. This gives the protein CASSQTSGQGALEQFF.

There are a few counts of this clone. The chain links TRBV29-1 to TRBJ2-7, with D unclear. CDR1 is SQVTM and CDR2 is ANQGSEA in the germline V gene. The CDR3 sequence is 11 residues long. V lost 3 bases to trimming and J lost 1 base, with 4 bases between them. CDR3 residues: CSVDSSYEQYF. CDR3 bases: TGCAGCGTTGATAGTTCCTACGAGCAGTACTTC.

The chain joins TRBV4-2 to TRBJ2-1; 11 bases map to TRBD2. Germline V gene lookup returns CDR1 LGHNA and CDR2 YNFKEQ. V gave up 1 base and J gave up 8 bases; unmatched junction bases: 7. The CDR3 loop spans 16 amino acids. CDR3 coding DNA: TGTGCCAGCAGCCAAGCGTCACTAGCGGGGGTTGATGAGCAGTTCTTC. Translating it yields CASSQASLAGVDEQFF.

The table lists this clone with a few counts. The CDR3 nucleotides are TGTGCCAGCAGCTTGCAGGGATCAGGAAACACCATATATTTT. This codes for CASSLQGSGNTIYF. This chain connects TRBV7-9 to TRBJ1-3, with a weak D call TRBD1 (5 bases). Germline lookup yields CDR1 SEHNR and CDR2 FQNEAQ (reference sequence). The CDR3 covers 14 residues. V dropped 3 bases and J dropped 4 bases, with 10 bases sitting between them.

The chain recombines TRBV7-9 with TRBJ1-5; D unclear. The CDR3 contains 12 residues. V dropped 8 bases and J dropped 3 bases, with 8 bases sitting between them. Per the germline V gene, CDR1 is SEHNR and CDR2 is FQNEAQ (reference sequence). The CDR3 DNA reads as TGTGCCAGCGGGCACGACAATCAGCCCCAGCATTTT. Protein product: CASGHDNQPQHF. The variable domain in full, completed from reference TRBV7-9 and TRBJ1-5, reads DTGVSQNPRHKITKRGQNVTFRCDPISEHNRLYWYRQTLGQGPEFLTYFQNEAQLEKSRLLSDRFSAERPKGSFSTLEIQRTEQGDSAMYLCASGHDNQPQHFGDGTRLSIL.

The rearrangement uses TRBV27 and TRBJ2-1, with 14 bases identical to TRBD2. V gave up 6 bases and J gave up 8 bases; unmatched junction bases: 18. Germline CDR1 MNHEY, CDR2 SMNVEV (reference sequence). The CDR3 loop spans 19 amino acids. The chain's CDR3 is CASRGTGTSGGRGFHEQFF. DNA of the CDR3: TGTGCCAGCAGGGGCACCGGGACTAGCGGGGGCCGAGGGTTTCATGAGCAGTTCTTC.

This clone was counted a single time. This chain links TRBV5-8 with TRBJ1-3; the D is unclear. Germline CDR1 reads SGHTS; CDR2 reads YDEGEE. This CDR3 is built from 14 residues. V gave up 6 bases and J gave up 10 bases, with 20 bases separating them. The CDR3: CASTSIFFSATIYF. CDR3 bases: TGTGCCAGCACCTCCATTTTTTTTTCTGCGACCATATATTTT.

The chain carries TRBV3-1 (or the pseudogene TRBV3-2) and TRBJ1-2; D is ambiguous. The CDR3 extends over 17 amino acids. Deletions cut 1 base from V and 4 bases from J, with 19 bases between. Germline values: CDR1 LGHDT, CDR2 YNNKEL (reference sequence). The chain's CDR3 is CASSQVIGLNPPYGYTF. CDR3 coding DNA: TGTGCCAGCAGCCAAGTAATCGGTCTGAATCCCCCCTATGGCTACACCTTC.